The next 19 T cell receptor beta chains were all read from a single sample in a study of patients and donors after allogeneic stem cell transplantation. MiXCR, applied by TCRdb to the RT-PCR reads, yields one record per CDR3 protein. The sample includes roughly 230,000 distinct CDR3 sequences, 12% to 15% of them seen just once. The specimen sequenced was blood, either unsorted or a sorted T cell fraction (not recorded which). The receptors were gathered from a human donor who was either an allogeneic HSCT recipient or a stem cell or donor lymphocyte infusion donor (not recorded which). It is not recorded whose cells these are; they may come from a transplant donor.

The rearrangement links TRBV7-3 to TRBJ2-3; D possibly corresponds to TRBD2 (5 bases). This CDR3 is 16 amino acids long. The germline V gene encodes CDR1 SGHTA and CDR2 FQGTGA. Trimming removed 3 bases from V and 0 bases from J, with 13 bases in between. CDR3 sequence (DNA): TGTGCCAGCAGCTTGGGTACGCAGCGGAGCACAGATACGCAGTATTTT. Its protein product is CASSLGTQRSTDTQYF. Variable domain in full (rest from reference TRBV7-3 and TRBJ2-3): GAGVSQTPSNKVTEKGKYVELRCDPISGHTALYWYRQSLGQGPEFLIYFQGTGAADDSGLPNDRFFAVRPEGSVSTLKIQRTERGDSAVYLCASSLGTQRSTDTQYFGPGTRLTVL.

This clonotype was detected a few times. This chain joins TRBV15 and TRBJ1-3; D gene unclear. CDR3 length equals 14 residues. Germline CDR1 and CDR2: LNHNV and YYDKDF (reference sequence). The V end was cut by 0 bases, the J end by 0 bases, with 3 bases between. As DNA, the CDR3 is TGTGCCACCAGCAGAGATCACTCTGGAAACACCATATATTTT. This codes for CATSRDHSGNTIYF. Filled out from reference TRBV15 and TRBJ1-3, the complete variable domain reads DAMVIQNPRYQVTQFGKPVTLSCSQTLNHNVMYWYQQKSSQAPKLLFHYYDKDFNNEADTPDNFQSRRPNTSFCFLDIRSPGLGDTAMYLCATSRDHSGNTIYFGEGSWLTVV.

The chain links TRBV7-2 to TRBJ1-2; D unclear. Germline CDR1 reads SGHTA; CDR2 reads FQGNSA. The CDR3 loop spans 12 amino acids. V was clipped by 3 bases and J by 8 bases, with 10 bases between them. The CDR3: CASSFSGRGYTF. The CDR3 DNA follows: TGTGCCAGCAGCTTTTCGGGAAGGGGCTACACCTTC.

This clonotype was counted at least ten times. This chain uses TRBV6-2 or TRBV6-3 with TRBJ2-7; no definite D call. The CDR3 runs 14 residues. The V gene's germline CDR1 is MNHEY and CDR2 SVGEGT. Trimming stripped 6 bases from V and 2 bases from J, with 14 bases between. The DNA for the CDR3 is TGTGCCAGCAGACCTCGGACGGGTGCCTACGAGCAGTACTTC. This gives the protein CASRPRTGAYEQYF.

This clonotype was detected a few times. This chain connects TRBV4-1 to TRBJ2-5; possibly TRBD1 or TRBD2 for D (5 bases each). CDR1 and CDR2 (germline): MGHRA, YSYEKL. This CDR3 comprises 14 residues. V dropped 3 bases and J dropped 3 bases, with 11 bases sitting between them. CDR3 region: CASSQGEQKETQYF. DNA for the CDR3: TGCGCCAGCAGCCAGGGGGAACAGAAAGAGACCCAGTACTTC.

The V and J genes are TRBV3-1 and TRBJ2-7; D is unresolved. The V gene lost 1 base and the J gene lost 1 base, with 11 bases spanning the gap. The V gene's germline CDR1 is LGHDT and CDR2 YNNKEL (reference sequence). The CDR3 runs 15 residues. CDR3 sequence reads: CASSQVMDPSYEQYF. Written as DNA, the CDR3 is TGTGCCAGCAGCCAAGTTATGGACCCATCCTACGAGCAGTACTTC.

V gene TRBV5-4 combines with J gene TRBJ2-1; 8 bases are shared with TRBD2. The CDR3 spans 16 residues. With 3 bases clipped from V and 2 bases from J, the junction kept 7 bases outside the gene matches. CDR1 SGHNT and CDR2 YYREEE come from the germline V gene (reference sequence). In nucleotides, the CDR3 is TGTGCCAGCAGCTCCCCCGGGAGGGCCACCTACAATGAGCAGTTCTTC. This gives the protein CASSSPGRATYNEQFF.

This clonotype appeared a few times. This sequence joins TRBV19 and TRBJ1-2; tentative D call: TRBD1 (5 bases). This CDR3 spans 15 amino acids. V was cut by 1 base and J by 4 bases, with 13 bases left in between. CDR1 and CDR2 from the germline V gene are LNHDA and SQIVND (reference sequence). The CDR3 bases are TGTGCCAGTAGTATAGCCCAGGGAGGCAGCTATGGCTACACCTTC. This translates into CASSIAQGGSYGYTF.

This clonotype was observed many times. The chain has TRBV20-1 and TRBJ2-1; D might be TRBD2 (5 bases). With 2 bases removed from V and 12 bases from J, the gap between germline ends came to 14 bases. Germline CDR1 is DFQATT and CDR2 is SNEGSKA (reference sequence). The CDR3 length is 12 residues. This CDR3 is CSARPDSRGQFF. CDR3 bases: TGCAGTGCTAGACCGGACTCGCGTGGGCAGTTCTTC.

In its sample, this clonotype was seen many times. V usage is TRBV6-6 and J usage is TRBJ2-1, with a possible D match to TRBD2 (6 bases). V was pared by 8 bases and J by 6 bases, with 11 bases between. CDR1 is MNHNY, CDR2 SVGAGI, per germline (reference sequence). This CDR3 is 12 amino acids long. The CDR3 sequence: CASGWRANEQFF. The CDR3 bases are TGTGCCAGCGGGTGGAGGGCCAATGAGCAGTTCTTC.

The sample holds a few counts of this clonotype. The gene calls are TRBV2 and TRBJ2-3, with 11 nucleotides matching TRBD2. CDR1 is SNHLY and CDR2 is FYNNEI in the germline V gene. CDR3 length equals 17 residues. Trimming took 2 bases from V and 12 from J; bases not matched to a gene: 16. The CDR3 loop reads CASSETNPGTSGFPQYF. The DNA of the CDR3 is TGTGCCAGCAGTGAAACGAACCCCGGGACTAGCGGCTTTCCACAGTATTTT.

The chain links TRBV24-1 to TRBJ2-1; TRBD1 might be the D (5 bases). Germline CDR1 is KGHDR and CDR2 is SFDVKD. The CDR3 is made up of 14 amino acids. V lost 7 bases to trimming and J lost 5 bases, with 14 bases between them. The CDR3 loop reads CATSDSPLDNEQFF. In DNA form, the CDR3 reads TGTGCCACCAGCGACAGTCCTTTGGACAATGAGCAGTTCTTC.

The V and J genes are TRBV20-1 and TRBJ1-1; D gene uncertain. Looked up from germline, CDR1 is DFQATT and CDR2 is SNEGSKA (reference sequence). V lost 3 bases and J 3 bases, leaving 20 bases between the germline ends. This CDR3 spans 16 amino acids. For the CDR3, the DNA is TGCAGTGCTAGCCCACGGGAGGGATTTATAGACACTGAAGCTTTCTTT. Translated: CSASPREGFIDTEAFF.

This clonotype was counted at least ten times. The chain recombines TRBV29-1 with TRBJ2-3; 9 nucleotides align to TRBD2. The CDR3 spans 14 residues. Germline V gene data show CDR1 as SQVTM and CDR2 as ANQGSEA. V gave up 3 bases and J gave up 11 bases; unmatched junction bases: 12. The CDR3 protein is CSVDSGSPGWEQYF. The CDR3, as DNA: TGCAGCGTTGATAGCGGGAGCCCGGGATGGGAGCAGTATTTT.

Many counts were recorded for this clonotype. Here the CDR3 reads CASSLESAGRFPDTQYF. The CDR3 DNA reads TGCGCCAGCAGCTTGGAGTCGGCGGGAAGGTTCCCAGATACGCAGTATTTT. The chain recombines TRBV5-1 with TRBJ2-3; TRBD2 might be the D (6 bases). Deletions cut 0 bases from V and 4 bases from J, with 18 bases between. This CDR3 is built from 17 residues. The germline V gene has CDR1 SGHRS and CDR2 YFSETQ. Variable domain in full (rest from reference TRBV5-1 and TRBJ2-3): KAGVTQTPRYLIKTRGQQVTLSCSPISGHRSVSWYQQTPGQGLQFLFEYFSETQRNKGNFPGRFSGRQFSNSRSEMNVSTLELGDSALYLCASSLESAGRFPDTQYFGPGTRLTVL.

This clonotype was seen many times. The chain combines TRBV10-3 with TRBJ1-2; D is perhaps TRBD1 (6 bases). The V and J ends lost 7 bases and 5 bases respectively, with 11 bases between them. The length of the CDR3 is 12 residues. Germline V gene lookup returns CDR1 ENHRY and CDR2 SYGVKD. In nucleotides, the CDR3 is TGTGCCATCACCAGGGACAATTATGGCTACACCTTC. Protein: CAITRDNYGYTF.

This sequence joins TRBV6-2 or TRBV6-3 and TRBJ2-7; TRBD2 agrees at 11 bases. CDR1 and CDR2 (germline): MNHEY, SVGEGT. The CDR3 sequence is 15 residues long. The V and J ends lost 2 bases and 6 bases, in that order; junction bases with no gene match: 6. The CDR3 reads CASSYGTSGTAEQYF. The CDR3 nucleotides are TGTGCCAGCAGTTACGGGACTAGCGGAACAGCCGAGCAGTACTTC.

This clonotype has only a few counts. The chain carries TRBV7-2 and TRBJ1-6, with 8 bases that match TRBD1. The germline CDR1 and CDR2 sequences are SGHTA and FQGNSA. V trimming: 5 bases; J trimming: 5 bases; junction bases outside the gene matches: 5. This CDR3 region has 15 residues. The CDR3 loop is CASSTRQGNNSPLHF. CDR3 nucleotide sequence: TGTGCCAGCAGCACCCGACAGGGGAATAATTCACCCCTCCACTTT.

This clonotype appeared many times. The chain joins TRBV20-1 to TRBJ2-5, with 7 positions matching TRBD2. There are 13 residues in the CDR3. V shed 3 bases, J shed 2 bases, and the junction held 3 bases outside the gene matches. The germline CDR1 and CDR2 sequences are DFQATT and SNEGSKA (reference sequence). This CDR3 reads CSASDGGQETQYF. The CDR3 bases are TGCAGTGCTAGTGACGGGGGGCAAGAGACCCAGTACTTC.